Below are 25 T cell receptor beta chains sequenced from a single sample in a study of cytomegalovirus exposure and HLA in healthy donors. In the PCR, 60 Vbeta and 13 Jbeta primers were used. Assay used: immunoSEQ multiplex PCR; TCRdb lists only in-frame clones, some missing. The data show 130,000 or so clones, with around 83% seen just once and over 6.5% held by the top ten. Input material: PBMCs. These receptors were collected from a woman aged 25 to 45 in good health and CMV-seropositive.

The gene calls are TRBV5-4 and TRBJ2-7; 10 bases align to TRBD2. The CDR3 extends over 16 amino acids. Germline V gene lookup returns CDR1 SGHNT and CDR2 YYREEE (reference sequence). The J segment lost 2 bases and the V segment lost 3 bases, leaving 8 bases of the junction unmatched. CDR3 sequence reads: CASSSEREGLPYEQYF. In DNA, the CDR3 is TGTGCCAGCAGCTCTGAGCGGGAGGGGCTCCCCTACGAGCAGTACTTC. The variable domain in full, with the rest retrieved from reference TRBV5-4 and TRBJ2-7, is ETGVTQSPTHLIKTRGQQVTLRCSSQSGHNTVSWYQQALGQGPQFIFQYYREEENGRGNFPPRFSGLQFPNYSSELNVNALELDDSALYLCASSSEREGLPYEQYFGPGTRLTVT.

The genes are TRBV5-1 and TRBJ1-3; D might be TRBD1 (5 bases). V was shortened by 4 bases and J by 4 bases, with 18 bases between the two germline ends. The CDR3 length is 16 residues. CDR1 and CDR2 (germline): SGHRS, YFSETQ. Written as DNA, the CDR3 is TGCGCCAGCAGCGTTTCCCCGACAGTAACAGGAAACACCATATATTTT. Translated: CASSVSPTVTGNTIYF.

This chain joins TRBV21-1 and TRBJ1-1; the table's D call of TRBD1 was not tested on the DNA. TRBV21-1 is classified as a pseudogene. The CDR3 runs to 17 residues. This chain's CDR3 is CASSKEKGAGLNTEAFF. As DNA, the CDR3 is TGTGCCAGCAGCAAAGAAAAGGGGGCAGGGTTGAACACTGAAGCTTTCTTT.

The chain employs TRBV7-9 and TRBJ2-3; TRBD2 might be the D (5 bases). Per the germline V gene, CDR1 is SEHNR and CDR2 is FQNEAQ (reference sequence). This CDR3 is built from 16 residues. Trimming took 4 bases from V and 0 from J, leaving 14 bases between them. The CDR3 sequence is CASSSFSAPSTDTQYF. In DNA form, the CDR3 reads TGTGCCAGCAGCTCGTTTAGCGCCCCTAGCACAGATACGCAGTATTTT.

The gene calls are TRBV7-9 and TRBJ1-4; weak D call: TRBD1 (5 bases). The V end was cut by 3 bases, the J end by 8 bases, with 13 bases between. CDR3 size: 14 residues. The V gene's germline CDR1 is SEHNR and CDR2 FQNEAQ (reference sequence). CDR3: CASSFKGAGEKLFF. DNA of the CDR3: TGTGCCAGCAGCTTTAAAGGGGCTGGGGAAAAACTGTTTTTT. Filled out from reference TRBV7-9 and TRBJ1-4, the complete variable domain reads DTGVSQNPRHKITKRGQNVTFRCDPISEHNRLYWYRQTLGQGPEFLTYFQNEAQLEKSRLLSDRFSAERPKGSFSTLEIQRTEQGDSAMYLCASSFKGAGEKLFFGSGTQLSVL.

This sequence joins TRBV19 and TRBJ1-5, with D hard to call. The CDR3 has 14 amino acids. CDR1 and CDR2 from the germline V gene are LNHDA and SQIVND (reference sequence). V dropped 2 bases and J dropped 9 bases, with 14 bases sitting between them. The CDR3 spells CASSIRRIPWPQHF. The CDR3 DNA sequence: TGTGCCAGTAGTATACGGCGGATACCCTGGCCCCAGCATTTT.

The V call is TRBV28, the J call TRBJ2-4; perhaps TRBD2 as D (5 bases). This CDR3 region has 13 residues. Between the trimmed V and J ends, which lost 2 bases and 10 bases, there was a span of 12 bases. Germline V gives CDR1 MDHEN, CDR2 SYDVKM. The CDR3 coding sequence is TGTGCCAGCAGTTTAGGCCCCAAGCGGATTCAGTACTTC. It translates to CASSLGPKRIQYF.

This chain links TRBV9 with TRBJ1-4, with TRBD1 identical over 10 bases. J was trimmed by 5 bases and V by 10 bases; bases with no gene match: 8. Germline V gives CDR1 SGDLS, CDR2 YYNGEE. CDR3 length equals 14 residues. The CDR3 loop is CASNPGQGNEKLFF. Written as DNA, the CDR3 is TGTGCCTCCAATCCGGGACAGGGGAATGAAAAACTGTTTTTT.

Written as DNA, the CDR3 is TGTGCCAGTAGTATAAGTCACGGAGTGGCGAGCAATCAGCCCCAGCATTTT. Residues: CASSISHGVASNQPQHF. This chain uses TRBV19 with TRBJ1-5; D unresolved. The CDR3 is made up of 17 amino acids. From germline, CDR1 is LNHDA and CDR2 SQIVND (reference sequence). With 2 bases removed from V and 1 base from J, the gap between germline ends came to 15 bases.

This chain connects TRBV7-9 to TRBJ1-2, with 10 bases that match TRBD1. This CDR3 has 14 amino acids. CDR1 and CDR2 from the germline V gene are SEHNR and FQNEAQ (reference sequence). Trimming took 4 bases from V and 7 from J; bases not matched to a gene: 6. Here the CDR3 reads CASSSGQGGGGYTF. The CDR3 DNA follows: TGTGCCAGCAGCTCTGGACAGGGGGGAGGTGGCTACACCTTC.

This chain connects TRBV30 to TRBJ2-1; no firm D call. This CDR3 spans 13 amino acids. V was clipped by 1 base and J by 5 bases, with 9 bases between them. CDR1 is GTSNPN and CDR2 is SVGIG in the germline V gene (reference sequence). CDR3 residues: CAWSAAVNNEQFF. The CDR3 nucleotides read TGTGCCTGGAGTGCCGCGGTTAACAATGAGCAGTTCTTC.

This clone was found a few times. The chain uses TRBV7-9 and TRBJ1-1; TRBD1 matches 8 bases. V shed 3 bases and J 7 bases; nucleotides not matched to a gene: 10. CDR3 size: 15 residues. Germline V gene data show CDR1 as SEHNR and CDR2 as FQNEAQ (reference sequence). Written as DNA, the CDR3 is TGTGCCAGCAGCTTCGGAGCAGGGGGCCTAGGTGAAGCTTTCTTT. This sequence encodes CASSFGAGGLGEAFF.

CDR3 amino acids: CASSSQAGGRHEQFF. The DNA for the CDR3 is TGTGCCAGCAGTTCCCAAGCGGGGGGGCGGCATGAGCAGTTCTTC. V and J are TRBV27 and TRBJ2-1; 10 bases match TRBD2. Germline loops: CDR1 MNHEY, CDR2 SMNVEV (reference sequence). J was trimmed by 8 bases and V by 4 bases; bases with no gene match: 8. CDR3 length: 15 residues.

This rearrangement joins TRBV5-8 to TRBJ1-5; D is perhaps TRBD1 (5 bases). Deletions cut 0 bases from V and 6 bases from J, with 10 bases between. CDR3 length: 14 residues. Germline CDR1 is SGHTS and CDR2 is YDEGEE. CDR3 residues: CASSLVRAAQPQHF. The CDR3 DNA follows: TGTGCCAGCAGCTTGGTCAGGGCGGCTCAGCCCCAGCATTTT. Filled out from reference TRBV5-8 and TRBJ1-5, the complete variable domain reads EAGVTQSPTHLIKTRGQQATLRCSPISGHTSVYWYQQALGLGLQFLLWYDEGEERNRGNFPPRFSGRQFPNYSSELNVNALELEDSALYLCASSLVRAAQPQHFGDGTRLSIL.

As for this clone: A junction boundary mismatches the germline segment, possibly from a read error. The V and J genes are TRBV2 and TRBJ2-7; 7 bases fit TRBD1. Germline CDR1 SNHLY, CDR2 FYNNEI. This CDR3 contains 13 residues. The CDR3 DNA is TGTGCCAGCAGGGAAGACAGGGCATACGAGCAGTACTTC. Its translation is CASREDRAYEQYF.

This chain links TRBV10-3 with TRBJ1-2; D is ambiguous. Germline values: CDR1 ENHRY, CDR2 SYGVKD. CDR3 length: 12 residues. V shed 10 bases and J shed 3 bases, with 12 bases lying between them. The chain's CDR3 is CASGGSDYGYTF. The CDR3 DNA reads TGTGCCAGTGGCGGGTCTGACTATGGCTACACCTTC.

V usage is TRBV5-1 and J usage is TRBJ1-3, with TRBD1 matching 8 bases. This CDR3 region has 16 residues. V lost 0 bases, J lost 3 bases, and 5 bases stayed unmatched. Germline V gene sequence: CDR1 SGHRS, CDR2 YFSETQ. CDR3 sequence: CASSLGGQVVGNTIYF. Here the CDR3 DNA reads TGCGCCAGCAGCTTGGGGGGACAGGTGGTTGGAAACACCATATATTTT.

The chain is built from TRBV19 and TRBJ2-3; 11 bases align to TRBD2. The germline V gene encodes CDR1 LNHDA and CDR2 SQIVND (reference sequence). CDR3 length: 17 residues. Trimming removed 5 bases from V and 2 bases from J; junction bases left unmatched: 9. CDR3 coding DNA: TGTGCCAGTAGTCCTCGCTTAGCGGGGGGGAACACAGATACGCAGTATTTT. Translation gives CASSPRLAGGNTDTQYF.

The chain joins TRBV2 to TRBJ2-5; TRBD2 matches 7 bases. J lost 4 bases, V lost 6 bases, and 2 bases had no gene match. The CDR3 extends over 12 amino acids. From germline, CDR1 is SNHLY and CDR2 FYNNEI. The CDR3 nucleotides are TGTGCCAGCAGGCCGGGGGGAGAGACCCAGTACTTC. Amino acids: CASRPGGETQYF.

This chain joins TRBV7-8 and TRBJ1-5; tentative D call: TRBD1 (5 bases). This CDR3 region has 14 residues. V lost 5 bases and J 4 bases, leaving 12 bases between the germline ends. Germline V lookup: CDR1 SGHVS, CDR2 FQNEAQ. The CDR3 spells CASSEDSTNQPQHF. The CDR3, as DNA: TGTGCCAGCAGCGAAGACAGTACAAATCAGCCCCAGCATTTT. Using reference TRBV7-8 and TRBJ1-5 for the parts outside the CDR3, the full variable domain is GAGVSQSPRYKVAKRGQDVALRCDPISGHVSLFWYQQALGQGPEFLTYFQNEAQLDKSGLPSDRFFAERPEGSVSTLKIQRTQQEDSAVYLCASSEDSTNQPQHFGDGTRLSIL.

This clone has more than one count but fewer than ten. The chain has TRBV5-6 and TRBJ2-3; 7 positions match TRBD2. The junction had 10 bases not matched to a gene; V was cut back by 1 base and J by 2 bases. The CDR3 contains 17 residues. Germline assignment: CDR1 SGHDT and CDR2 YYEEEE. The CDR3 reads CASSLMPSGDPTDTQYF. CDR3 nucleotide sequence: TGTGCCAGCAGCTTGATGCCTAGCGGAGACCCCACAGATACGCAGTATTTT.

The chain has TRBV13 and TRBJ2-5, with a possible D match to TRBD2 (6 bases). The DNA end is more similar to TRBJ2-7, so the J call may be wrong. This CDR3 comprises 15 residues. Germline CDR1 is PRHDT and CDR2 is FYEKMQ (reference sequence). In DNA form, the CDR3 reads TGTGCCAGCAGCCCGGGAGCGGACCCCTCCTACGAGCAGTACTTC. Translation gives CASSPGADPSYEQYF.

DNA of the CDR3: TGTGCCAGCAGATCTCTAGCGGGGACGCAAGAGACCCAGTACTTC. This translates into CASRSLAGTQETQYF. The rearrangement joins TRBV2 to TRBJ2-5; 9 nucleotides match TRBD2. The CDR3 is 15 residues long. From germline, CDR1 is SNHLY and CDR2 FYNNEI. Germline trimming cut 6 bases from V and 2 bases from J; bases unmatched to any gene: 7.

The CDR3 DNA follows: TGTGCCAGCAGTGGTACAGGGACGTGGGACACTGAAGCTTTCTTT. This sequence encodes CASSGTGTWDTEAFF. This chain uses TRBV6-1 with TRBJ1-1; a possible D gene is TRBD1 (6 bases). Trimming removed 4 bases from V and 3 bases from J, with 15 bases in between. CDR1 and CDR2 from the germline V gene are MNHNS and SASEGT. CDR3 length equals 15 residues.

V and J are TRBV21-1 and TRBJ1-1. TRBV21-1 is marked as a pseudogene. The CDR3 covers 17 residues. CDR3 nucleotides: TGTGCCAGCAGCAAAGAACGAGGAGGGATCGAGAACACTGAAGCTTTCTTT. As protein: CASSKERGGIENTEAFF.